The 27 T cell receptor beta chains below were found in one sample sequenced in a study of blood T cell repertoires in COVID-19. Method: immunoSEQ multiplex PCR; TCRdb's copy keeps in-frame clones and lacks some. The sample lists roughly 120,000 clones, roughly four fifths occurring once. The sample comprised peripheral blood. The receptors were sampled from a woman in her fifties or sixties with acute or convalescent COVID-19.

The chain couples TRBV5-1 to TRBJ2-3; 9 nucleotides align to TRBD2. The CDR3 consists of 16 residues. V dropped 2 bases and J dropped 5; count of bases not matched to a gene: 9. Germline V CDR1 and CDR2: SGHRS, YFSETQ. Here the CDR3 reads CASSFSGGSSVDTQYF. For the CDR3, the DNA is TGCGCCAGCAGCTTTAGCGGGGGTTCCTCAGTAGATACGCAGTATTTT.

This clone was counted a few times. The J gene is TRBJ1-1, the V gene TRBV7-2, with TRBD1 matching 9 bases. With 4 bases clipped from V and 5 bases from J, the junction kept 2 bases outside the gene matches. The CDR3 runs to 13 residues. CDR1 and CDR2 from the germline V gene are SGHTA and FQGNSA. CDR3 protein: CASSYGTGTEAFF. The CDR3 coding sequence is TGTGCCAGCAGCTACGGGACAGGGACTGAAGCTTTCTTT.

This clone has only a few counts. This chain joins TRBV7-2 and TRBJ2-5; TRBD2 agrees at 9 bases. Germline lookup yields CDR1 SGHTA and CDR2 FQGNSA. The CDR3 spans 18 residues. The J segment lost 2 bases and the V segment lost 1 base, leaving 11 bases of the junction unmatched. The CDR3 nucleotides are TGTGCCAGCAGCTTAGTCAACGGGGTGGCGGGGGGGCAAGAGACCCAGTACTTC. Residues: CASSLVNGVAGGQETQYF.

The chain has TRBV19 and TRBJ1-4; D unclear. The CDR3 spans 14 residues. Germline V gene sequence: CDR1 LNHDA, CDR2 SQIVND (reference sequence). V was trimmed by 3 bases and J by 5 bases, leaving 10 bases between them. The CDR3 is CASSMPGNNEKLFF. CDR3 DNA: TGTGCCAGTAGTATGCCCGGGAACAATGAAAAACTGTTTTTT.

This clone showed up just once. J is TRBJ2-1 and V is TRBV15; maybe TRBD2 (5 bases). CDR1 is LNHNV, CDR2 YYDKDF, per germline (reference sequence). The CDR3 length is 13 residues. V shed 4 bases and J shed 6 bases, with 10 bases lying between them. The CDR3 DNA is TGTGCCACCAGCATACGGGAAGGCAATGAGCAGTTCTTC. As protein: CATSIREGNEQFF.

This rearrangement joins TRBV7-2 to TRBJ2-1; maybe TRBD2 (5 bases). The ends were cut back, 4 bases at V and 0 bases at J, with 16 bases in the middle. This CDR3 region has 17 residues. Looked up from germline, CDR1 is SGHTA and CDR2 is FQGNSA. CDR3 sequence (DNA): TGTGCCAGCAGCTCGACTATGGGCCGGATCTCCTACAATGAGCAGTTCTTC. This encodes CASSSTMGRISYNEQFF.

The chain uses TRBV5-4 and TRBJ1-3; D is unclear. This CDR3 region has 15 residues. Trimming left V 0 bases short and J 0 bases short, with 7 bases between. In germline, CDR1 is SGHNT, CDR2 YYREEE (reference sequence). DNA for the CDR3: TGTGCCAGCAGCTTGGACAGCCGCTCTGGAAACACCATATATTTT. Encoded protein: CASSLDSRSGNTIYF.

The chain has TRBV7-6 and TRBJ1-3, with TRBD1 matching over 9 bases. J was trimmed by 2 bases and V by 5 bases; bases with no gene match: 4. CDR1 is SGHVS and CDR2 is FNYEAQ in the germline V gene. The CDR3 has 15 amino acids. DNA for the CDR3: TGTGCCAGCAGCCCGACAGGGGGAACTGGAAACACCATATATTTT. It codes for CASSPTGGTGNTIYF.

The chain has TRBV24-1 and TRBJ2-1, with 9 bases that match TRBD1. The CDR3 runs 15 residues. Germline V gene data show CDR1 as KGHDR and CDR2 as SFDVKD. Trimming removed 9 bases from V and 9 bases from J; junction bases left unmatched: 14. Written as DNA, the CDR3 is TGTGCCACCCGTAAGGGACAGGGTACAATAGGTGAGCAGTTCTTC. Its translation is CATRKGQGTIGEQFF.

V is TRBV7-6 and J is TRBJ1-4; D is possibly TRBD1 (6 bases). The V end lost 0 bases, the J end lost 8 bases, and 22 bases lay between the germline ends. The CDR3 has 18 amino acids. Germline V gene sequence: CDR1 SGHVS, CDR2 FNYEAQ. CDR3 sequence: CASSLAGPRGPLQEKLFF. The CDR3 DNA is TGTGCCAGCAGCTTAGCAGGCCCCAGGGGCCCATTGCAGGAAAAACTGTTTTTT. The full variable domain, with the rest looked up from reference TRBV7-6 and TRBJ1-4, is GAGVSQSPRYKVTKRGQDVALRCDPISGHVSLYWYRQALGQGPEFLTYFNYEAQQDKSGLPNDRFSAERPEGSISTLTIQRTEQRDSAMYRCASSLAGPRGPLQEKLFFGSGTQLSVL.

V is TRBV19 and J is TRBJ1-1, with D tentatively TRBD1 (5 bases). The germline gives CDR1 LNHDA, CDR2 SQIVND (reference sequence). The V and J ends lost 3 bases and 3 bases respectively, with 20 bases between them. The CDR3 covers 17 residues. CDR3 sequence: CASSMAGVAGYDTEAFF. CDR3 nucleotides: TGTGCCAGTAGTATGGCGGGGGTCGCTGGTTATGACACTGAAGCTTTCTTT.

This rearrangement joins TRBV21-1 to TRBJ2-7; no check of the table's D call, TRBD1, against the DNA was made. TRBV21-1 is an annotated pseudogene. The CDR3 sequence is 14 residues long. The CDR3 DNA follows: TGTGCCAGCAGCCAGTGGGACAGCTCCTACGAGCAGTACGTC. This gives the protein CASSQWDSSYEQYV.

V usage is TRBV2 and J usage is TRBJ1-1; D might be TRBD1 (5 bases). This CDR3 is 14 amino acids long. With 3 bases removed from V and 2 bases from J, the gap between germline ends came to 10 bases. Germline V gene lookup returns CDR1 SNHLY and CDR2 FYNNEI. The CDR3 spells CASSDVGGNTEAFF. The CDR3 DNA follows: TGTGCCAGCAGTGACGTCGGGGGTAACACTGAAGCTTTCTTT.

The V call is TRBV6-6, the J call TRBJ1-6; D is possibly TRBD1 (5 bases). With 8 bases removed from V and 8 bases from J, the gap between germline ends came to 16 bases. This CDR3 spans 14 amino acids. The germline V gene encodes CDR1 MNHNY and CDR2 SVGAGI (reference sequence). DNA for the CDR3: TGTGCCAGCGGTGTTGGGGGGACCCATTCACCCCTCCACTTT. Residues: CASGVGGTHSPLHF.

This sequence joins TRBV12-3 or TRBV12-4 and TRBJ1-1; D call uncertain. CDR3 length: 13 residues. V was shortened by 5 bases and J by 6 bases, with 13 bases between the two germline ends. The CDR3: CASSGDSNPEAFF. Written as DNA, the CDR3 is TGTGCCAGCAGTGGCGACTCCAACCCTGAAGCTTTCTTT.

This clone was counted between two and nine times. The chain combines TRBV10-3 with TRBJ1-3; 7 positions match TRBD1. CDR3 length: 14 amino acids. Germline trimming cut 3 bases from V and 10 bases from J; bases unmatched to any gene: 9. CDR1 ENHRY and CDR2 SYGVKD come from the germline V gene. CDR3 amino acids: CAISDWGQTRTIYF. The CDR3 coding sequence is TGTGCCATCAGTGATTGGGGACAGACTAGGACCATATATTTT.

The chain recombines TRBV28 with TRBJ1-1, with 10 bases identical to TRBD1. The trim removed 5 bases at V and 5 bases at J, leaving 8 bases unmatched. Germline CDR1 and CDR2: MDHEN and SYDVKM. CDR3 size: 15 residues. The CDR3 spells CASSPRDRGYTEAFF. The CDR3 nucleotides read TGTGCCAGCAGTCCCCGGGACAGGGGCTATACTGAAGCTTTCTTT.

The CDR3 here is CASSFESRSEAFF. CDR3 DNA: TGTGCCAGCAGCTTCGAGTCACGCTCTGAAGCTTTCTTT. V and J are TRBV11-2 and TRBJ1-1; D is uncertain. Germline V CDR1 and CDR2: SGHAT, FQNNGV. Trimming stripped 3 bases from V and 6 bases from J, with 11 bases between. CDR3 length: 13 amino acids.

The CDR3 DNA is TGTGCCAGCAGCTTAGAGGGGGGGGCGATGGCTTACGATGGCTACACCTTC. Translation gives CASSLEGGAMAYDGYTF. The V call is TRBV7-2, the J call TRBJ1-2, with a weak D call TRBD1 (6 bases). CDR1 SGHTA and CDR2 FQGNSA come from the germline V gene. The V end was cut by 1 base, the J end by 6 bases, with 21 bases between. This CDR3 is 17 amino acids long.

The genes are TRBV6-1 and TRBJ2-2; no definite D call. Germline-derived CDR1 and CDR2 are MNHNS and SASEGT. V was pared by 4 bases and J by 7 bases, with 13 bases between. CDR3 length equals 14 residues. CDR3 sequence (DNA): TGTGCCAGCAGTGTAGCATTGACTGGCGGGGAGCTGTTTTTT. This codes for CASSVALTGGELFF.

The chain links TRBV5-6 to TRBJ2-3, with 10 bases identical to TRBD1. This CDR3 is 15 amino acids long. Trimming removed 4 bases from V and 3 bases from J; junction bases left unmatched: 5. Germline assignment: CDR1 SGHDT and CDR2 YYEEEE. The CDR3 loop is CASSLDRGRTDTQYF. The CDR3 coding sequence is TGTGCCAGCAGCCTGGACAGGGGGAGGACAGATACGCAGTATTTT.

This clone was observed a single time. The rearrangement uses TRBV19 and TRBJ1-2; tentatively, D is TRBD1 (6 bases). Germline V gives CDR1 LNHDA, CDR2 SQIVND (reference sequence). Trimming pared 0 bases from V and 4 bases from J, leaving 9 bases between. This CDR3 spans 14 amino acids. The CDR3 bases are TGTGCCAGTAGTATAGATGGCAGGGGCTATGGCTACACCTTC. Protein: CASSIDGRGYGYTF.

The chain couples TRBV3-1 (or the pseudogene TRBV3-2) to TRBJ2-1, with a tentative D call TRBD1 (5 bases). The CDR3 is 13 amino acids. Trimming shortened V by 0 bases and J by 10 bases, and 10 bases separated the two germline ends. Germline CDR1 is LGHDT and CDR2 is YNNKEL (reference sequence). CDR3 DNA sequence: TGTGCCAGCAGCCAAGAGGGGCGGAAAGAGCAGTTCTTC. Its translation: CASSQEGRKEQFF.

The CDR3: CASSRDRGPSQPQHF. Written as DNA, the CDR3 is TGTGCCAGCTCACGGGACAGGGGGCCAAGTCAGCCCCAGCATTTT. The rearrangement uses TRBV18 and TRBJ1-5; 12 nucleotides align to TRBD1. J gave up 6 bases and V 4 bases, and 4 bases lay outside the gene matches. This CDR3 comprises 15 residues. The V gene's germline CDR1 is KGHSH and CDR2 LQKENI. The variable domain in full, with the rest retrieved from reference TRBV18 and TRBJ1-5, is NAGVMQNPRHLVRRRGQEARLRCSPMKGHSHVYWYRQLPEEGLKFMVYLQKENIIDESGMPKERFSAEFPKEGPSILRIQQVVRGDSAAYFCASSRDRGPSQPQHFGDGTRLSIL.

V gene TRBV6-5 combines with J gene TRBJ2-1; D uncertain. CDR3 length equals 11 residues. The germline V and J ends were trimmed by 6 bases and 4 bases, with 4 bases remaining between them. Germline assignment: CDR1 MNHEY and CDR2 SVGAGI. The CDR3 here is CASREYNEQFF. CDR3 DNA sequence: TGTGCCAGCAGGGAGTACAATGAGCAGTTCTTC.

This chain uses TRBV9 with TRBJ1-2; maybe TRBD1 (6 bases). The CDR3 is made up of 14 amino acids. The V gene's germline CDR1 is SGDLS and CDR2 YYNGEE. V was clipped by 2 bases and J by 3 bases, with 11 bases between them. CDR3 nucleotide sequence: TGTGCCAGCAGCGTTGGACAGACAGACTATGGCTACACCTTC. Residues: CASSVGQTDYGYTF.

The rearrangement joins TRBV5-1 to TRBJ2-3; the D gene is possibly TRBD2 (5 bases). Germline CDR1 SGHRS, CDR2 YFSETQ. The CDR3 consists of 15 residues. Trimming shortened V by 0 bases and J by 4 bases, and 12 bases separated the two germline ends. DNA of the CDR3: TGCGCCAGCAGCTTGGCGACGGGGTTGTCAGATACGCAGTATTTT. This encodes CASSLATGLSDTQYF. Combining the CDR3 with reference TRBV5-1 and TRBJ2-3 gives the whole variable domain KAGVTQTPRYLIKTRGQQVTLSCSPISGHRSVSWYQQTPGQGLQFLFEYFSETQRNKGNFPGRFSGRQFSNSRSEMNVSTLELGDSALYLCASSLATGLSDTQYFGPGTRLTVL.